These 25 T cell receptor beta chains came from one sample sequenced in a study of blood T cells in healthy people across ages. Alongside a J-beta primer mix, a sample-barcoded 5' primer served in a second PCR lasting about 7 to 12 cycles. TCRdb reprocessed the 5' RACE reads via MiXCR and lists one record per CDR3 protein. The repertoire consists of about 670,000 distinct CDR3 sequences, with 45% to 60% occurring once and the leading ten covering 13%. The source material was blood. These receptors were collected from an elderly woman in good health.

This clonotype was recorded many times. The chain has TRBV7-9 and TRBJ2-3; D may be TRBD1 (6 bases). CDR1 SEHNR and CDR2 FQNEAQ come from the germline V gene (reference sequence). This CDR3 spans 13 amino acids. V shed 6 bases and J shed 6 bases, with 13 bases lying between them. DNA for the CDR3: TGTGCCAGCAGAACAGGGTTCTCGGATACGCAGTATTTT. Translated, it gives CASRTGFSDTQYF.

With regard to this clonotype: Just one base apart from a much larger clone, this may be a read error. The chain couples TRBV4-1 to TRBJ2-5; D is unclear. The germline V and J ends were trimmed by 1 base and 8 bases, with 14 bases remaining between them. Looked up from germline, CDR1 is MGHRA and CDR2 is YSYEKL. The CDR3 has 14 amino acids. In DNA form, the CDR3 reads TGCGCCAGCAGCCAAGCTCTTACAACAAGCACCCAGTACTTC. Translating gives CASSQALTTSTQYF.

The J gene is TRBJ1-1, the V gene TRBV29-1, with D uncertain. Germline V gene sequence: CDR1 SQVTM, CDR2 ANQGSEA. The length of the CDR3 is 15 residues. Trimming removed 1 base at V and 2 bases at J, with 14 bases between. In DNA, the CDR3 is TGCAGCGTTGAAGCCCTTGGGGTACCAAACACTGAAGCTTTCTTT. This gives the protein CSVEALGVPNTEAFF. Full variable domain (remainder filled in from reference TRBV29-1 and TRBJ1-1): SAVISQKPSRDICQRGTSLTIQCQVDSQVTMMFWYRQQPGQSLTLIATANQGSEATYESGFVIDKFPISRPNLTFSTLTVSNMSPEDSSIYLCSVEALGVPNTEAFFGQGTRLTVV.

Concerning this clonotype: A much larger clone lies a single base off, so this may be a read error. The chain uses TRBV12-3 or TRBV12-4 and TRBJ2-1; TRBD1 might be the D (6 bases). The CDR3 runs to 15 residues. Trimming took off 7 bases at V and 6 bases at J, with 19 bases between the two ends. The DNA for the CDR3 is TGTGCCAGCACCCCAGGGGTGGTAGCTCTCAATGAGCAGTTCTTC. Protein product: CASTPGVVALNEQFF.

For this clonotype: A read error may be the cause here, since a much bigger clone is one base away. CDR3 sequence reads: CASSPRHSSCEQYF. The CDR3 region has the DNA TGCGCCAGCAGCCCAAGACATAGCTCCTGCGAGCAGTACTTC. V is TRBV5-1 and J is TRBJ2-5; D is undetermined. The J call may be wrong; the DNA end is better matched by TRBJ2-7. CDR1 is SGHRS and CDR2 is YFSETQ in the germline V gene. This CDR3 region has 14 residues.

The V call is TRBV29-1, the J call TRBJ2-3, with D perhaps matching TRBD1 (5 bases). This CDR3 has 19 residues. CDR1 SQVTM and CDR2 ANQGSEA come from the germline V gene. V was clipped by 8 bases and J by 2 bases, with 32 bases between them. The CDR3 sequence is CSLADSSGQAPTPTDTQYF. In DNA, the CDR3 is TGCAGCTTAGCCGACAGCTCGGGCCAAGCCCCTACCCCCACAGATACGCAGTATTTT.

This clonotype occurred a few times. The chain combines TRBV28 with TRBJ1-1; a weak D match, TRBD1 (6 bases). The CDR3 has 13 residues. CDR1 is MDHEN, CDR2 SYDVKM, per germline. V gave up 6 bases and J gave up 3 bases, with 11 bases separating them. The CDR3 sequence: CASRLQGYTEAFF. The CDR3 DNA reads TGTGCCAGCAGATTACAGGGATACACTGAAGCTTTCTTT.

In this sample, this clonotype turned up many times. The chain carries TRBV7-9 and TRBJ1-2, with 8 nucleotides matching TRBD1. V lost 6 bases to trimming and J lost 5 bases; unmatched junction nucleotides: 14. Germline CDR1 reads SEHNR; CDR2 reads FQNEAQ (reference sequence). This CDR3 is 16 amino acids long. CDR3 region: CASRPPSGGAKYGYTF. The CDR3, as DNA: TGTGCCAGCAGGCCACCTTCAGGGGGCGCCAAATATGGCTACACCTTC. Full variable domain (outside the CDR3, taken from reference TRBV7-9 and TRBJ1-2): DTGVSQNPRHKITKRGQNVTFRCDPISEHNRLYWYRQTLGQGPEFLTYFQNEAQLEKSRLLSDRFSAERPKGSFSTLEIQRTEQGDSAMYLCASRPPSGGAKYGYTFGSGTRLTVV.

V is TRBV15 and J is TRBJ2-4, with 9 bases that match TRBD1. TRBJ2-7 explains the end of the DNA better; the J call may be wrong. There are 15 residues in the CDR3. From germline, CDR1 is LNHNV and CDR2 YYDKDF (reference sequence). The CDR3 reads CATSRDDRGNYEQYF. DNA of the CDR3: TGTGCCACCAGCAGAGATGACAGGGGGAACTACGAGCAGTACTTC.

Remarks on this clonotype: Possible read error: a much larger clone is one base away. This chain uses TRBV5-1 with TRBJ2-1; D is possibly TRBD2 (5 bases). Germline loops: CDR1 SGHRS, CDR2 YFSETQ. The CDR3 extends over 12 amino acids. Trimming cost V 6 bases and J 9 bases, with 13 bases left between them. The CDR3 region is CASNFGVGEQFF. CDR3 bases: TGCGCCAGCAACTTCGGGGTTGGTGAGCAGTTCTTC. The full variable domain, in which reference TRBV5-1 and TRBJ2-1 provide the parts outside the CDR3, is KAGVTQTPRYLIKTRGQQVTLSCSPISGHRSVSWYQQTPGQGLQFLFEYFSETQRNKGNFPGRFSGRQFSNSRSEMNVSTLELGDSALYLCASNFGVGEQFFGPGTRLTVL.

The CDR3 region is CASSLKKSEAFF. CDR3 in DNA: TGTGCCAGCAGCCTCAAGAAGTCAGAAGCTTTCTTT. The gene calls are TRBV5-6 and TRBJ1-1, with D unresolved. The CDR3 is made up of 12 amino acids. In germline, CDR1 is SGHDT, CDR2 YYEEEE. With 4 bases removed from V and 8 bases from J, the gap between germline ends came to 12 bases.

This clonotype was recorded many times. This chain links TRBV10-3 with TRBJ2-7; 7 nucleotides agree with TRBD2. CDR3 length: 14 residues. Germline-derived CDR1 and CDR2 are ENHRY and SYGVKD. The trim removed 4 bases at V and 3 bases at J, leaving 6 bases unmatched. In nucleotides, the CDR3 is TGTGCCATCAGTGGGGCTGGGGGGGGCTACGAGCAGTACTTC. As protein: CAISGAGGGYEQYF.

This clonotype has more than one count but fewer than ten. The V and J genes are TRBV5-6 and TRBJ1-1, with 12 bases aligning to TRBD1. Germline values: CDR1 SGHDT, CDR2 YYEEEE. This CDR3 is built from 20 residues. V gave up 6 bases and J gave up 7 bases; unmatched junction bases: 25. CDR3 DNA sequence: TGTGCCAGCACCTATTTCCCCCTGCCGGGACAGGGGGCAAGGTGGTATGAAGCTTTCTTT. This codes for CASTYFPLPGQGARWYEAFF. Drawing the rest from reference TRBV5-6 and TRBJ1-1, the complete variable domain is DAGVTQSPTHLIKTRGQQVTLRCSPKSGHDTVSWYQQALGQGPQFIFQYYEEEERQRGNFPDRFSGHQFPNYSSELNVNALLLGDSALYLCASTYFPLPGQGARWYEAFFGQGTRLTVV.

This clonotype was recorded many times. The chain joins TRBV12-3 or TRBV12-4 to TRBJ2-1; 13 bases are a match to TRBD2. The ends lost 5 bases at V and 4 bases at J; junction bases unmatched: 11. The CDR3 sequence is 18 residues long. In nucleotides, the CDR3 is TGTGCCAGCAGTCCGTCCCCCGGGACTAGCGGGGCGTACAATGAGCAGTTCTTC. This encodes CASSPSPGTSGAYNEQFF.

This clonotype has only one observation. A much bigger clone sits one base away, suggesting this may be a read error. DNA for the CDR3: TGTGCCAGCGACTCCGGGACAGGAACGGATGAGCGGTTCTTC. Protein sequence: CASDSGTGTDERFF. This chain connects TRBV21-1 to TRBJ2-1; the D call TRBD1 from the table was never checked on the DNA. TRBV21-1 is a documented pseudogene. The CDR3 is made up of 14 amino acids.

This chain connects TRBV10-1 to TRBJ2-5; maybe TRBD2 (5 bases). Judging by the DNA end, TRBJ2-7 fits better; the J call may be wrong. The length of the CDR3 is 13 residues. From germline, CDR1 is WNHNN and CDR2 SYGVQD (reference sequence). The CDR3 bases are TGCGCCAGCAGTGAGGCCCTAGCTAGCGAGCAGTACTTC. Its translation: CASSEALASEQYF.

This clonotype was detected once. The chain joins TRBV7-3 to TRBJ2-2; D is uncertain. The V gene lost 4 bases and the J gene lost 3 bases, with 12 bases spanning the gap. The CDR3 extends over 15 amino acids. The germline V gene has CDR1 SGHTA and CDR2 FQGTGA. CDR3 sequence: CASSSVGLHTGELFF. The CDR3 DNA follows: TGTGCCAGCAGCTCGGTGGGGTTACACACCGGGGAGCTGTTTTTT.

This clonotype turned up a few times. The CDR3 protein is CAISMTGPGELFF. Here the CDR3 DNA reads TGTGCCATCAGCATGACAGGGCCCGGGGAGCTGTTTTTT. The genes are TRBV10-3 and TRBJ2-2; TRBD1 agrees at 7 bases. The length of the CDR3 is 13 residues. Trimming at V came to 6 bases and at J to 6 bases, leaving 4 bases not matched to a gene. CDR1 and CDR2 from the germline V gene are ENHRY and SYGVKD.

The rearrangement uses TRBV20-1 and TRBJ2-3; 10 positions match TRBD2. After removal of 2 bases from V and 1 base from J, the junction contained 3 bases not matched to a gene. This CDR3 is built from 15 residues. Germline V gene sequence: CDR1 DFQATT, CDR2 SNEGSKA (reference sequence). CDR3 DNA sequence: TGCAGTGCTAGATACGGGACTAGCGGCACAGATACGCAGTATTTT. It yields the protein CSARYGTSGTDTQYF.

V is TRBV5-1 and J is TRBJ2-1; D unresolved. The ends were cut back, 4 bases at V and 9 bases at J, with 14 bases in the middle. Germline V gene lookup returns CDR1 SGHRS and CDR2 YFSETQ. CDR3 length: 13 amino acids. The CDR3 DNA reads as TGCGCCAGCAGCGTTAGCCCGAACAGTGAGCAGTTCTTC. Its protein product is CASSVSPNSEQFF. Complete variable domain (other parts from reference TRBV5-1 and TRBJ2-1): KAGVTQTPRYLIKTRGQQVTLSCSPISGHRSVSWYQQTPGQGLQFLFEYFSETQRNKGNFPGRFSGRQFSNSRSEMNVSTLELGDSALYLCASSVSPNSEQFFGPGTRLTVL.

The rearrangement links TRBV4-1 to TRBJ1-1; possibly TRBD1 for D (5 bases). The V and J ends lost 0 bases and 3 bases respectively, with 11 bases between them. Germline V lookup: CDR1 MGHRA, CDR2 YSYEKL. The CDR3 has 15 residues. The CDR3 region is CASSQDAGADTEAFF. CDR3 nucleotides: TGCGCCAGCAGCCAAGATGCTGGGGCCGACACTGAAGCTTTCTTT.

This clonotype appeared a few times. The chain uses TRBV7-9 and TRBJ1-6; D not resolved. Between the trimmed V and J ends, which lost 5 bases and 7 bases, there was a span of 9 bases. CDR1 SEHNR and CDR2 FQNEAQ come from the germline V gene (reference sequence). The CDR3 contains 13 residues. CDR3 DNA: TGTGCCAGCAGCGTAATGGAAAATTCACCCCTCCACTTT. This codes for CASSVMENSPLHF. The entire variable domain, with the rest obtained from reference TRBV7-9 and TRBJ1-6, is as follows: DTGVSQNPRHKITKRGQNVTFRCDPISEHNRLYWYRQTLGQGPEFLTYFQNEAQLEKSRLLSDRFSAERPKGSFSTLEIQRTEQGDSAMYLCASSVMENSPLHFGNGTRLTVT.

This clonotype was found once. The chain uses TRBV20-1 and TRBJ2-4, with 7 bases matching TRBD1. The V and J ends lost 4 bases and 1 base, in that order; junction bases with no gene match: 7. This CDR3 is 15 amino acids long. The germline gives CDR1 DFQATT, CDR2 SNEGSKA (reference sequence). The CDR3 sequence: CSATDRAVAKNIQYF. In DNA form, the CDR3 reads TGCAGTGCTACAGACAGGGCGGTTGCCAAAAACATTCAGTACTTC.

This rearrangement joins TRBV28 to TRBJ1-4, with D maybe TRBD1 (5 bases). The V and J ends lost 5 bases and 6 bases respectively, with 16 bases between them. The CDR3 sequence is 15 residues long. Germline CDR1 reads MDHEN; CDR2 reads SYDVKM. The CDR3 DNA is TGTGCCAGCAGTGTGGGAGGAGGGGCGGATGAAAAACTGTTTTTT. Amino acid sequence: CASSVGGGADEKLFF.

This clonotype was found many times. This chain uses TRBV7-2 with TRBJ2-3; TRBD2 is a possible D gene (5 bases). The CDR3 consists of 14 residues. Trimming took 5 bases from V and 4 from J, leaving 13 bases between them. Germline loops: CDR1 SGHTA, CDR2 FQGNSA. The CDR3 sequence is CASSLDSPADTQYF. The CDR3, as DNA: TGTGCCAGCAGCCTGGACTCGCCGGCAGATACGCAGTATTTT.